The source of this T cell receptor beta chain is a study of response to subunit inactivated influenza vaccine. The CDR3 length is 17 residues. CDR1 is LGHNA and CDR2 is YSLEER in the germline V gene. The V and J ends lost 3 bases and 2 bases, in that order; junction bases with no gene match: 10. Study outcomes and limitations: Each seasonal influenza vaccination, the authors suggested, recruits few new T cells.

This clonotype turned up a few times. The antigen is undetermined. TCRdb recomputed calls from the RT-PCR reads with MiXCR, one row per CDR3 protein. Of almost 250,000 distinct CDR3 sequences in the sample, 12% were seen once. The source is a man aged 45 to 65 who received an inactivated influenza vaccine. The chain has TRBV4-3 and TRBJ2-3, with TRBD1 identical over 8 bases. The sample was non-naive T cells sorted from PBMCs, taken approximately 15 days before vaccination. The CDR3 coding sequence is TGCGCCAGCAGCCATAGGACAGGGCAGCTTTCCACAGATACGCAGTATTTT. Amino acids: CASSHRTGQLSTDTQYF.